Given below is one T cell receptor beta chain in context. V shed 5 bases and J shed 7 bases, with 14 bases lying between them. Germline CDR1 SEHNR, CDR2 FQNEAQ (reference sequence). The CDR3 covers 13 residues. This sample stems from a study of blood T cell repertoires in COVID-19. Original processing methods: The authors estimated nucleated cell counts from reference gene primer amplification. The method was immunoSEQ multiplex PCR; TCRdb's version includes in-frame clones alone and lacks a portion of them. That table furnishes V, J and clone size, whereas the DNA furnished D and trimming. The table includes about 210,000 clones, roughly 75% detected once.

This chain joins TRBV7-9 and TRBJ1-2, with D possibly matching TRBD1 (5 bases). The sequenced sample was peripheral blood. The sequence came from a woman in her sixties or seventies with acute or convalescent COVID-19. CDR3: CASSPVGGAGYTF. The CDR3 DNA sequence: TGTGCCAGCAGCCCCGTGGGAGGGGCTGGCTACACCTTC.